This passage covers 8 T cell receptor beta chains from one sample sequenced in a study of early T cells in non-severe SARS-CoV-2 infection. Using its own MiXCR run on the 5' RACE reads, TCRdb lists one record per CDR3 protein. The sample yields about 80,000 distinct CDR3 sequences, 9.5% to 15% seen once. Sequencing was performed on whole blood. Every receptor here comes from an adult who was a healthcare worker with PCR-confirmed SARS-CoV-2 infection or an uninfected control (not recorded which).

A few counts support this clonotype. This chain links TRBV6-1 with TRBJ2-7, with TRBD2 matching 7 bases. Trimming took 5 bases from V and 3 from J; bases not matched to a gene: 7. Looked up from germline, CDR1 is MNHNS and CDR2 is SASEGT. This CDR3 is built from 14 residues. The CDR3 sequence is CASSNRDYNYEQYF. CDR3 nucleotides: TGTGCCAGCAGTAACCGGGACTATAACTACGAGCAGTACTTC.

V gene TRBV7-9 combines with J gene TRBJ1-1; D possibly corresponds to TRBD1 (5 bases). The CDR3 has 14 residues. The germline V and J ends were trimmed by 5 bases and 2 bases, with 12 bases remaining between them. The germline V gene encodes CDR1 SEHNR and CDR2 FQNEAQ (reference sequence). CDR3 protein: CASSPGTLNTEAFF. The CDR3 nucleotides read TGTGCCAGCAGCCCCGGGACGTTAAACACTGAAGCTTTCTTT.

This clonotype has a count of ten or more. CDR3 sequence reads: CASSLVGQSSYNEQFF. CDR3 bases: TGTGCCAGCAGCTTGGTGGGACAAAGCTCCTACAATGAGCAGTTCTTC. The chain employs TRBV5-4 and TRBJ2-1, with D tentatively TRBD1 (6 bases). This CDR3 has 16 amino acids. Trimming left V 0 bases short and J 0 bases short, with 10 bases between. CDR1 and CDR2 from the germline V gene are SGHNT and YYREEE (reference sequence).

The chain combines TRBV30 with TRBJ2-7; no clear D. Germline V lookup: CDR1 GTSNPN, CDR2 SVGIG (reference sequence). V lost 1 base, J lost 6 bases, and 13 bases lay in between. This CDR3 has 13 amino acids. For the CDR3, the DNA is TGTGCCTGGAGTGGGCGTGCCGGCGGCGAGCAGTACTTC. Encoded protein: CAWSGRAGGEQYF.

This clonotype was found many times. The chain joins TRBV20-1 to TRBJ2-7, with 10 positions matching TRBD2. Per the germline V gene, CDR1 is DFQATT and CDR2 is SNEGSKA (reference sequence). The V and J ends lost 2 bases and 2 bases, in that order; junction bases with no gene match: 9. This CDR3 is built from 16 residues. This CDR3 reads CSARLAGEGRAYEQYF. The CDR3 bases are TGCAGTGCTAGACTAGCGGGAGAGGGGAGGGCCTACGAGCAGTACTTC.

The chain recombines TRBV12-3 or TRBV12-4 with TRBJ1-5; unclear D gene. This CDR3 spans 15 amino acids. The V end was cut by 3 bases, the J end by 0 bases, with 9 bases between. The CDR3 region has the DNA TGTGCCAGCAGTTTCACGTGGACTAGCAATCAGCCCCAGCATTTT. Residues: CASSFTWTSNQPQHF.

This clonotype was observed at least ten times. CDR3 sequence reads: CASREESNTEAFF. Here the CDR3 DNA reads TGCGCCAGCAGAGAGGAGTCGAACACTGAAGCTTTCTTT. V is TRBV5-1 and J is TRBJ1-1; D is unresolved. Germline CDR1 is SGHRS and CDR2 is YFSETQ. The CDR3 extends over 13 amino acids. Trimming pared 5 bases from V and 1 base from J, leaving 9 bases between.

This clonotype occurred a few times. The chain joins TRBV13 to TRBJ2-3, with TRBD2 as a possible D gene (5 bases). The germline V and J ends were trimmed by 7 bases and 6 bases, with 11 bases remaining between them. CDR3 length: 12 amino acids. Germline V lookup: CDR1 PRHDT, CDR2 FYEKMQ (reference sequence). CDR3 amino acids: CASTSRGDTQYF. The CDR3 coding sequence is TGTGCCAGCACCTCACGAGGGGATACGCAGTATTTT.